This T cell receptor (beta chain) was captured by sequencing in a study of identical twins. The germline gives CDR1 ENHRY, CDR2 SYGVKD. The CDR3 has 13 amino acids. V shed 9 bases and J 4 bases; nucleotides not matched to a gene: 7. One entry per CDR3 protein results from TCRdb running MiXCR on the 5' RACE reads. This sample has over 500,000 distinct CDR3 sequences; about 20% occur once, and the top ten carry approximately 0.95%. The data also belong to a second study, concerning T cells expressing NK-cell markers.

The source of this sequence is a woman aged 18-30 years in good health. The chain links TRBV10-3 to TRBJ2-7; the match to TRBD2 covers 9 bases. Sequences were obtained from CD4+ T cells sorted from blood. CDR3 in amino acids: CAIKRGELYEQYF. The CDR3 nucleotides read TGTGCCATAAAGCGGGGGGAATTGTACGAGCAGTACTTC.